A single sample is the source of the 22 T cell receptor beta chains below, sequenced in a study of a mutant IDH1 vaccine in newly diagnosed glioma. Time point: week 11, during vaccination. What each vaccine dose contained was 300 ug of mutant IDH1 20-mer peptide, accompanied by topical imiquimod. The antigens these receptors bind are not known. Libraries were prepared by immunoSEQ multiplex PCR; TCRdb keeps only in-frame clonotypes and omits some of them. The sample has about 30,000 clones, around 91% seen once; the top ten hold around 21%. The sample here was PBMCs, taken from a glioma patient whose treatment included an IDH1 peptide vaccine. These receptors came from a man younger than 35 with glioma.

This clone has only one observation. The chain recombines TRBV6-6 with TRBJ2-1; TRBD2 aligns across 9 bases. Looked up from germline, CDR1 is MNHNY and CDR2 is SVGAGI (reference sequence). Trimming at V came to 8 bases and at J to 8 bases, leaving 10 bases not matched to a gene. This CDR3 spans 14 amino acids. The CDR3 nucleotides read TGTGCCAGCGGCGGGAGGGCCAATTTAGATGAGCAGTTCTTC. It yields the protein CASGGRANLDEQFF.

The chain has TRBV29-1 and TRBJ2-7, with 9 bases fitting TRBD1. The CDR3 has 11 residues. From germline, CDR1 is SQVTM and CDR2 ANQGSEA. J gave up 5 bases and V 6 bases, and 2 bases lay outside the gene matches. For the CDR3, the DNA is TGCAGCGTGTACAGGGGGCACGAGCAGTACTTC. Protein product: CSVYRGHEQYF.

The rearrangement links TRBV7-8 to TRBJ2-5, with a tentative D call TRBD2 (7 bases). Trimming took 1 base from V and 1 from J, leaving 10 bases between them. The germline V gene has CDR1 SGHVS and CDR2 FQNEAQ. This CDR3 has 15 amino acids. CDR3 nucleotide sequence: TGTGCCAGCAGCTTAGTGGGGGGGCTCCAAGAGACCCAGTACTTC. Encoded protein: CASSLVGGLQETQYF.

This clone is judged medium-sized (0.01 to 0.1%). This sequence joins TRBV29-1 and TRBJ1-1; D gene unclear. V lost 4 bases and J 4 bases, leaving 10 bases between the germline ends. Per the germline V gene, CDR1 is SQVTM and CDR2 is ANQGSEA. This CDR3 spans 12 amino acids. This CDR3 is CSVGREGTEAFF. The CDR3 nucleotides read TGCAGCGTTGGGCGGGAGGGCACTGAAGCTTTCTTT.

In this sample, this clone is medium-sized. The chain uses TRBV19 and TRBJ1-5, with D possibly TRBD1 on 5 matching bases. Deletions cut 10 bases from V and 6 bases from J, with 22 bases between. This CDR3 has 15 residues. In germline, CDR1 is LNHDA, CDR2 SQIVND (reference sequence). The CDR3 nucleotides read TGTGCCACAGAGGGGTCAGGGCCCAGAAGTCAGCCCCAGCATTTT. Translated: CATEGSGPRSQPQHF.

The chain joins TRBV19 to TRBJ1-2; 8 nucleotides line up with TRBD1. The CDR3 runs to 12 residues. Trimming at V came to 6 bases and at J to 4 bases, leaving 1 base not matched to a gene. Germline V CDR1 and CDR2: LNHDA, SQIVND (reference sequence). This CDR3 reads CASSDRGYGYTF. The CDR3 nucleotides are TGTGCCAGTAGCGACAGGGGCTATGGCTACACCTTC.

V usage is TRBV7-8 and J usage is TRBJ1-2; 9 bases map to TRBD1. CDR1 is SGHVS and CDR2 is FQNEAQ in the germline V gene. There are 15 residues in the CDR3. V shed 5 bases, J shed 9 bases, and the junction held 13 bases outside the gene matches. The CDR3 DNA reads TGTGCCAGCAGCCGCCACGGACAGGGGAAGGAAAGCTACACCTTC. This translates into CASSRHGQGKESYTF. Drawing the rest from reference TRBV7-8 and TRBJ1-2, the complete variable domain is GAGVSQSPRYKVAKRGQDVALRCDPISGHVSLFWYQQALGQGPEFLTYFQNEAQLDKSGLPSDRFFAERPEGSVSTLKIQRTQQEDSAVYLCASSRHGQGKESYTFGSGTRLTVV.

The rearrangement joins TRBV4-3 to TRBJ2-1; 16 bases line up with TRBD2. Germline CDR1 reads LGHNA; CDR2 reads YSLEER. CDR3 size: 19 residues. Unmatched junction bases numbered 12, after V lost 3 bases and J lost 7 bases. CDR3 residues: CASSHLRGTSGRVWNEQFF. CDR3 in DNA: TGCGCCAGCAGCCATCTCCGGGGGACTAGCGGGAGGGTATGGAATGAGCAGTTCTTC.

The CDR3 DNA reads TGCGCCAGCAGCTTCGGGTACGGACCTACCCCCTTGAACACTGAAGCTTTCTTT. This encodes CASSFGYGPTPLNTEAFF. The chain couples TRBV5-1 to TRBJ1-1; D gene ambiguous. Looked up from germline, CDR1 is SGHRS and CDR2 is YFSETQ. CDR3 length: 18 amino acids. Between the trimmed V and J ends, which lost 2 bases and 0 bases, there was a span of 20 bases.

CDR3 DNA sequence: TGTGCCAGCAGCTTAGTCTCCCACGGGGAGCTGTTTTTT. It encodes CASSLVSHGELFF. The J gene is TRBJ2-2, the V gene TRBV11-2; D ambiguous. Trimming removed 1 base from V and 7 bases from J, with 7 bases in between. In germline, CDR1 is SGHAT, CDR2 FQNNGV. The CDR3 contains 13 residues.

This chain links TRBV4-1 with TRBJ2-2; D is tentatively TRBD1 or TRBD2 (6 bases each). The CDR3 runs 17 residues. The V end was cut by 0 bases, the J end by 7 bases, with 18 bases between. In germline, CDR1 is MGHRA, CDR2 YSYEKL. The CDR3 region is CASSQDGGLSNFGELFF. CDR3 sequence (DNA): TGCGCCAGCAGCCAAGATGGGGGGCTATCGAACTTCGGGGAGCTGTTTTTT.

V and J are TRBV28 and TRBJ1-5; 7 bases are a match to TRBD1. The CDR3 runs 14 residues. The J segment lost 3 bases and the V segment lost 5 bases, leaving 4 bases of the junction unmatched. Germline assignment: CDR1 MDHEN and CDR2 SYDVKM. CDR3 coding DNA: TGTGCCAGCAGTCCGGGACAGTTCAATCAGCCCCAGCATTTT. Amino acids: CASSPGQFNQPQHF.

The J gene is TRBJ1-4, the V gene TRBV4-3, with a weak D call TRBD1 (6 bases). Germline V gives CDR1 LGHNA, CDR2 YSLEER. Trimming left V 6 bases short and J 7 bases short, with 24 bases between. The CDR3 is 17 amino acids. This CDR3 reads CASSPQHSPGQFEKLFF. CDR3 bases: TGCGCCAGCAGTCCGCAACACAGTCCCGGACAGTTTGAAAAACTGTTTTTT.

The chain couples TRBV2 to TRBJ2-1; D is unresolved. The V gene lost 9 bases and the J gene lost 14 bases, with 17 bases spanning the gap. Germline loops: CDR1 SNHLY, CDR2 FYNNEI. The CDR3 length is 11 residues. DNA for the CDR3: TGTGCCAGAAAGCAGACAAGTGGGAAGTTCTTC. Its translation: CARKQTSGKFF.

The V gene is TRBV28, the J gene TRBJ1-1, with D maybe TRBD1 (6 bases). The germline CDR1 and CDR2 sequences are MDHEN and SYDVKM. V lost 6 bases and J 2 bases, leaving 13 bases between the germline ends. CDR3 length: 14 amino acids. The CDR3 is CASRQGGDNTEAFF. CDR3 nucleotide sequence: TGTGCCAGCAGGCAAGGGGGGGATAACACTGAAGCTTTCTTT.

The chain recombines TRBV6-4 with TRBJ1-4; D unresolved. Germline values: CDR1 MRHNA, CDR2 SNTAGT. V was clipped by 4 bases and J by 7 bases, with 10 bases between them. The CDR3 spans 13 residues. CDR3 amino acids: CASSVLAGEKLFF. For the CDR3, the DNA is TGTGCCAGCAGTGTCCTCGCCGGTGAAAAACTGTTTTTT.

The chain carries TRBV19 and TRBJ2-1; D not resolved. Germline V gene sequence: CDR1 LNHDA, CDR2 SQIVND (reference sequence). V gave up 6 bases and J gave up 9 bases, with 9 bases separating them. This CDR3 contains 11 residues. This CDR3 reads CASSPGLEQFF. The CDR3 bases are TGTGCCAGTAGCCCCGGCCTTGAGCAGTTCTTC.

The chain is built from TRBV30 and TRBJ2-2, with D unclear. Germline assignment: CDR1 GTSNPN and CDR2 SVGIG (reference sequence). The V gene lost 0 bases and the J gene lost 7 bases, with 12 bases spanning the gap. The CDR3 sequence is 14 residues long. DNA of the CDR3: TGTGCCTGGAGTGTAGGTAGCCCCGGCGGGGAGCTGTTTTTT. It yields the protein CAWSVGSPGGELFF.

V is TRBV4-2 and J is TRBJ2-7; D possibly corresponds to TRBD2 (5 bases). Germline assignment: CDR1 LGHNA and CDR2 YNFKEQ. V was trimmed by 4 bases and J by 0 bases, leaving 13 bases between them. This CDR3 contains 15 residues. CDR3 sequence: CASSRGADSSYEQYF. The CDR3 DNA sequence: TGTGCCAGCAGCCGGGGAGCAGATAGCTCCTACGAGCAGTACTTC.

The chain is built from TRBV2 and TRBJ2-3; 10 bases are a match to TRBD1. The ends lost 6 bases at V and 5 bases at J; junction bases unmatched: 11. CDR1 SNHLY and CDR2 FYNNEI come from the germline V gene. CDR3 length: 16 residues. The CDR3 spells CASRITGTGERDTQYF. CDR3 coding DNA: TGTGCCAGCAGAATCACCGGGACAGGGGAAAGAGATACGCAGTATTTT.

The chain is built from TRBV19 and TRBJ2-5, with D possibly called TRBD1 or TRBD2 (5 bases each). V lost 5 bases and J lost 2, with 12 bases in between. The CDR3 extends over 14 amino acids. Germline CDR1 and CDR2: LNHDA and SQIVND (reference sequence). The CDR3 protein is CASSGGVKQETQYF. For the CDR3, the DNA is TGTGCCAGTAGTGGGGGAGTAAAACAAGAGACCCAGTACTTC.

CDR3 protein: CASSSLGQGANEQYF. CDR3 in DNA: TGTGCCAGCAGCTCGCTCGGACAGGGGGCGAACGAGCAGTACTTC. The chain recombines TRBV7-2 with TRBJ2-7, with TRBD1 matching 11 bases. The CDR3 is 15 amino acids. The V gene end was trimmed by 4 bases and the J gene end by 5 bases; junction bases not matched to a gene: 7. Germline values: CDR1 SGHTA, CDR2 FQGNSA.